This entry is about one TCR beta chain. Only in-frame clones appear in the TCRdb table, and some are missing; sequencing was by immunoSEQ multiplex PCR. The sample holds 95,000 to 130,000 clones, about 94% seen once. These data are taken from a study of control samples from healthy donors and cancer patients. Germline-derived CDR1 and CDR2 are SQVTM and ANQGSEA. V shed 6 bases and J shed 7 bases, with 10 bases lying between them. The CDR3 loop spans 11 amino acids. The sequencing sample was made of blood. The J gene is TRBJ2-1, the V gene TRBV29-1; D may be TRBD1 (5 bases). This TCR derives from a man aged 25 to 45 in good health. The CDR3 bases are TGCAGCGTGGACACTCAGAATGAGCAGTTCTTC. It yields the protein CSVDTQNEQFF.